This T cell receptor (beta chain) was recovered during a study of Ad26.COV2.S vaccination and SARS-CoV-2 variants (dated by TCRdb to the early 2020s). Concerning the study at large: Vaccine-arm donors came from COV1001, a multicentre, randomized, double-blind, placebo-controlled phase I-IIa trial of Ad26.COV2.S in healthy adults. Sequencing of the TCRbeta repertoire served to evaluate the specificity and breadth of SARS-CoV-2-reactive T cell receptors following Ad26.COV2.S vaccination. Ad26.COV2.S was administered intramuscularly at 5 x 10^10 or 1 x 10^11 viral particles, either as a single shot or as two shots given 56 days apart. Throughout the experiments and outcome assessment, investigators stayed blinded to trial group allocation. Trial participants were randomized into five groups of five: low-dose or high-dose Ad26.COV2.S given once or twice, or placebo on both occasions. The TCR-sequenced set comprised approximately 30 samples: 19 Ad26.COV2.S vaccine recipients, 5 placebo recipients and 8 SARS-CoV-2 convalescent individuals. The study at large found these results: Ad26.COV2.S recipients had higher spike-specific TCR breadth than placebo recipients (P = 0.0014). Vaccine and placebo recipients had similar non-spike TCR breadth, a finding consistent with the vaccine containing only spike. According to the authors, total T cell responses may have been underestimated by the TCR breadth and depth analyses. After vaccination, substantial breadth of spike-specific CD8+ and CD4+ T cell responses was reported. The study was not powered for comparison of responses between vaccine doses or regimens.

Measured from the cysteine to the phenylalanine, the CDR3 is 14 residues long. The sequence is cut down to CDR3 DNA, 42 bases in frame from base 1. Deletion took 3 bases off V and 2 bases off J, with a span of 10 bases between the germline ends. The germline V gene sets CDR1 to SNHLY and CDR2 to FYNNEI. The immunoSEQ Assay was the method used to sequence TCRbeta CDR3 regions. After extraction, genomic DNA underwent amplification by bias-controlled multiplex PCR, followed by high-throughput sequencing. As for how the authors treated the data: To quantify the absolute abundance of each unique TCRbeta CDR3 region, sequences were collapsed and filtered. T cell fraction was estimated by normalizing TCRbeta template counts to usable DNA, which was measured by amplifying reference genes present in all nucleated cells. Repertoire TCRs were annotated as SARS-CoV-2-specific when V gene, CDR3 amino acid sequence and J gene were exactly matched to a known reactive TCR set. The reference SARS-CoV-2 TCR set was obtained from MIRA and was filtered for enrichment in COVID-19-positive ImmuneCODE repertoires, whereby public or cross-reactive TCRs were removed. Based on the MIRA antigens, annotated TCRs were further analysed at the level of specific ORF or position within ORF. Depth was the summed frequency of annotated unique rearrangements, while breadth was defined as annotated unique rearrangements over total unique productive rearrangements. TCR breadth was compared between groups using two-sided Wilcoxon rank-sum tests. TCRdb provides this immuneACCESS table in a form limited to in-frame rearrangements. Some clones are lacking; in checked studies, under half of them reflect an unresolved V gene, and why the rest are absent is not known. The V and J calls and clone size are taken from that table; D and trimming were inferred from the DNA. Present in this sample are about 680,000 clones, more than 80% of which were seen just once. The top ten constitute approximately 1.5% of the sample.

The treatment or condition label, as the study defines it: about 20 received Ad26.COV2.S at low or high dose, single or two shots; about 5 received placebo; per-sample allocation not given. Repertoires of vaccine and placebo recipients were sequenced from samples collected on day 63 after the first injection. Cohort 1b enrolled about two dozen adults aged 18-55 years at a single site in Boston, USA, between 29 July and 7 August 2020. As a vaccine, Ad26.COV2.S was a replication-incompetent adenovirus type 26 vector that expressed a prefusion-stabilized SARS-CoV-2 spike protein derived from the original Wuhan strain. About this clone itself: The clone's antigen remains unknown. No qualities accompany the bases; no much larger clone lies one base away.

This sample comprised peripheral blood, obtained in a trial of Ad26.COV2.S vaccine versus placebo. The receptor's source is a person between 18 and 65 years old who received the Ad26.COV2.S COVID-19 vaccine or a placebo. The chain uses TRBV2 and TRBJ1-2, with TRBD1 as a weak D call on 5 bases. The DNA sequence is as follows: TGTGCCAGCAGTGAGATCGACAGCAACTATGGCTACACCTTC. It translates as CASSEIDSNYGYTF.